Following are 8 T cell receptor beta chains from one sample sequenced in a study of a mutant IDH1 vaccine in newly diagnosed glioma. Time point meaning: baseline, week 1 (first vaccination visit). Treatment reported: pre-vaccination baseline after standard-of-care therapy. The repertoire was sequenced with immunoSEQ multiplex PCR; TCRdb's copy has only in-frame clones and lacks some. Among about 92,000 clones listed, approximately 83% were seen once. The sequenced sample was PBMCs, obtained from a glioma patient treated with radiotherapy, temozolomide or both. The receptors stem from a woman aged 45-65 years with glioma.

The chain joins TRBV27 to TRBJ1-5; D unresolved. The ends were cut back, 6 bases at V and 0 bases at J, with 9 bases in the middle. Germline values: CDR1 MNHEY, CDR2 SMNVEV (reference sequence). CDR3 length: 14 residues. CDR3 protein: CASSPSYSNQPQHF. The CDR3 DNA reads as TGTGCCAGCAGCCCCAGCTATAGCAATCAGCCCCAGCATTTT.

The rearrangement links TRBV7-9 to TRBJ2-3; maybe TRBD1 (5 bases). Germline V gives CDR1 SEHNR, CDR2 FQNEAQ (reference sequence). Deletions cut 1 base from V and 1 base from J, with 12 bases between. This CDR3 spans 16 amino acids. The CDR3 DNA reads as TGTGCCAGCAGCTTAGGGCAGTTAGGGGGCACAGATACGCAGTATTTT. Residues: CASSLGQLGGTDTQYF.

The V and J genes are TRBV7-9 and TRBJ2-7; 9 bases map to TRBD2. The germline V gene encodes CDR1 SEHNR and CDR2 FQNEAQ (reference sequence). V shed 5 bases and J 5 bases; nucleotides not matched to a gene: 7. This CDR3 has 14 amino acids. In nucleotides, the CDR3 is TGTGCCAGCAGCCGCGGGGGGGCTCTGAACGAGCAGTACTTC. Its protein product is CASSRGGALNEQYF. Drawing the rest from reference TRBV7-9 and TRBJ2-7, the complete variable domain is DTGVSQNPRHKITKRGQNVTFRCDPISEHNRLYWYRQTLGQGPEFLTYFQNEAQLEKSRLLSDRFSAERPKGSFSTLEIQRTEQGDSAMYLCASSRGGALNEQYFGPGTRLTVT.

The V gene is TRBV30, the J gene TRBJ1-4; D is undetermined. Germline V gives CDR1 GTSNPN, CDR2 SVGIG (reference sequence). The CDR3 contains 13 residues. Between the trimmed V and J ends, which lost 3 bases and 5 bases, there was a span of 10 bases. CDR3: CAWRASQNEKLFF. CDR3 nucleotide sequence: TGTGCCTGGAGGGCCAGCCAAAATGAAAAACTGTTTTTT.

This clone was seen a single time. The chain uses TRBV19 and TRBJ2-3; D is possibly TRBD1 (6 bases). Trimming cost V 4 bases and J 2 bases, with 13 bases left between them. The CDR3 sequence is 15 residues long. From germline, CDR1 is LNHDA and CDR2 SQIVND (reference sequence). In DNA, the CDR3 is TGTGCCAGTAGTACCGGACAGACCCACACAGATACGCAGTATTTT. Translation: CASSTGQTHTDTQYF.

The chain recombines TRBV5-8 with TRBJ2-5; D could derive from TRBD1 or TRBD2 (6 bases each). Trimming removed 1 base from V and 4 bases from J, with 17 bases in between. This CDR3 is 16 amino acids long. Germline CDR1 SGHTS, CDR2 YDEGEE. The CDR3 region is CASSLPGGHSRETQYF. The CDR3 nucleotides read TGTGCCAGCAGCTTGCCCGGGGGCCATTCCAGAGAGACCCAGTACTTC.

This clone was observed once. The chain employs TRBV6-5 and TRBJ2-1; D call uncertain. CDR1 and CDR2 from the germline V gene are MNHEY and SVGAGI. The CDR3 length is 14 residues. V shed 2 bases and J shed 6 bases, with 11 bases lying between them. In nucleotides, the CDR3 is TGTGCCAGCAGTTACCTGACGGTGGGCAATGAGCAGTTCTTC. Amino acid sequence: CASSYLTVGNEQFF.

The CDR3 sequence is CASSLDPYSGNTIYF. The CDR3 region has the DNA TGTGCCAGCAGCTTAGACCCTTACTCTGGAAACACCATATATTTT. The chain recombines TRBV7-8 with TRBJ1-3; D not certain. With 1 base removed from V and 0 bases from J, the gap between germline ends came to 7 bases. Germline assignment: CDR1 SGHVS and CDR2 FQNEAQ. CDR3 length: 15 residues. The full variable domain, rest sourced from reference TRBV7-8 and TRBJ1-3, is GAGVSQSPRYKVAKRGQDVALRCDPISGHVSLFWYQQALGQGPEFLTYFQNEAQLDKSGLPSDRFFAERPEGSVSTLKIQRTQQEDSAVYLCASSLDPYSGNTIYFGEGSWLTVV.